Shown below are 2 T cell receptor beta chains from a single sample sequenced in a study of T-cell reconstitution after alpha-beta-depleted transplantation in children. Molecular barcoding with unique molecular identifiers was used for the TCRbeta library. TCRdb redid the calling of the PCR reads with MiXCR, one entry per CDR3 protein. The top ten hold approximately 5% of the sample, which has around 800,000 distinct CDR3 sequences, less than 20% seen once. This material consisted of PBMCs, mostly from graft donor cells, taken 360 days after TCRalphabeta/CD19-depleted stem cell transplant. The receptors were gathered from a male patient under 18 who had a stem cell transplant for acute lymphoblastic leukemia, so the T cells may come from the graft donor.

This clonotype was counted a few times. V usage is TRBV9 and J usage is TRBJ2-2; 11 bases line up with TRBD1. V lost 3 bases and J lost 3; bases outside the gene matches: 4. This CDR3 is 16 amino acids long. The germline gives CDR1 SGDLS, CDR2 YYNGEE. CDR3 loop: CASSAGQGADTGELFF. CDR3 bases: TGTGCCAGCAGCGCCGGACAGGGGGCGGACACCGGGGAGCTGTTTTTT.

The V and J genes are TRBV2 and TRBJ2-1; D might be TRBD1 (6 bases). Germline V gene sequence: CDR1 SNHLY, CDR2 FYNNEI. CDR3 length: 14 residues. Trimming removed 7 bases at V and 0 bases at J, with 10 bases between. The CDR3 bases are TGTGCCAGCATGACAGGAAGCTCCTACAATGAGCAGTTCTTC. Translation gives CASMTGSSYNEQFF.